The clone carrying this T cell receptor beta chain came up many times. Antigen: not known. The data were obtained in a study of metastatic and nonmetastatic thyroid tumors. Germline-derived CDR1 and CDR2 are MNHNS and SASEGT. The CDR3 extends over 13 amino acids. Trimming removed 1 base at V and 7 bases at J, with 7 bases between. All patients were treatment-naive before thyroid surgery. TCRdb recomputed clones from the PCR reads via MiXCR. The table records 26,000 or so clones, about 15% of them present only once. Overall study results and limits: Reportedly, malignant thyroid tumors had significantly higher TCR beta diversity than benign nodules, in blood and tumor.

The chain carries TRBV6-1 and TRBJ1-4; a weak D match, TRBD1 (5 bases). The specimen sequenced was blood. The receptor was derived from a male donor with papillary thyroid cancer or a benign thyroid nodule (not recorded which). Some clones in this sample may be carry-over from other donors' samples. Written as DNA, the CDR3 is TGTGCCAGCAGTGAAGTGGGGGGTGAAAAACTGTTTTTT. Its translation: CASSEVGGEKLFF.